The rows below give T cell receptor beta chains drawn from one sample of a study of T cell responses to AZD1222 COVID-19 vaccine. The protocol was immunoSEQ multiplex PCR, while the TCRdb copy is restricted to in-frame clones and leaves out a portion. Here the sample spans just under 150,000 clones, 89% being singletons. Sample: peripheral blood, taken 28 days after the second AZD1222 dose. The source of these receptors is an adult who received the AZD1222 COVID-19 vaccine. The CDR3 runs from the conserved cysteine through the conserved F or W. The D gene is left open where the match is weak. Expanded clones get a size class; other rows say once, few or many, or leave the size out.

cdr3_nt,cdr3_aa,d_call,j_call,clone_size,v_call
TGTGCCACCAGTGATGACAGGGCCGGGGGCAATCAGCCCCAGCATTTT,CATSDDRAGGNQPQHF,TRBD1,TRBJ1-5,.,TRBV24-1
TGTGCCTGGAGGCTAGCGGGAGGGTCCTACGAGCAGTACTTC,CAWRLAGGSYEQYF,TRBD2,TRBJ2-7,.,TRBV30
TGTGCCAGCGCGGGTGTGTTGCGGGAGATGGGCGGGGAGCTGTTTTTT,CASAGVLREMGGELFF,TRBD2,TRBJ2-2,.,TRBV2
TGTGCCAGCAGCTTGGTATACAATGAGCAGTTCTTC,CASSLVYNEQFF,.,TRBJ2-1,.,TRBV5-6
TGTGCCAGCAGCGACGACAGGGTGGGCTACGAGCAGTACTTC,CASSDDRVGYEQYF,TRBD1,TRBJ2-7,.,TRBV5-4
TGTGCCTGGAGTGTACAGGCCGGAAACACCATATATTTT,CAWSVQAGNTIYF,.,TRBJ1-3,few,TRBV30
TGTGCCAGCAGCTTGGACTATTTGGGATTTGAGACCGGGGAGCTGTTTTTT,CASSLDYLGFETGELFF,.,TRBJ2-2,.,TRBV5-5
TGTGCCAGCAGCTTATCCGGCCCCAGAGGGCATGAGCAGTTCTTC,CASSLSGPRGHEQFF,.,TRBJ2-1,.,TRBV7-3
TGTGCCAGCAGTGTTGGGACAGGGTCCAATCAGCCCCAGCATTTT,CASSVGTGSNQPQHF,TRBD1,TRBJ1-5,.,TRBV28
TGTGCCAGCAGCCCCTATAGCGGGAGTTACGAGCAGTACTTC,CASSPYSGSYEQYF,TRBD2,TRBJ2-7,.,TRBV6-5
TGTGCCACCAGCAGAGAAAAGGGAAGTATGAACACTGAAGCTTTCTTT,CATSREKGSMNTEAFF,.,TRBJ1-1,.,TRBV15
TGTGCCAGTAGTATAGGTGCTAGCGGGGCCTTAGGGAAGCAGTTCTTC,CASSIGASGALGKQFF,TRBD2,TRBJ2-1,.,TRBV19
TGTGCCAGCAGTGAGGGAGTGGCCCAAGAGACCCAGTACTTC,CASSEGVAQETQYF,.,TRBJ2-5,.,TRBV6-1
TGTGCCAGCTCACTGCTCGGGACAGGGGAGGGCACCGGGGAGCTGTTTTTT,CASSLLGTGEGTGELFF,TRBD1,TRBJ2-2,.,TRBV18
TGTGCCAGCAGCGCCGACTATCGCTCGTACAATGAGCAGTTCTTC,CASSADYRSYNEQFF,.,TRBJ2-1,.,TRBV7-2
TGTGCCAGTAGTATTGGGACGGCTAACTATGGCTACACCTTC,CASSIGTANYGYTF,.,TRBJ1-2,.,TRBV19
TGTGCCAGCAGTTTATCGGCTGGGTGGAACACTGAAGCTTTCTTT,CASSLSAGWNTEAFF,.,TRBJ1-1,.,TRBV27
TGTGCCAGCAGCTTAGCCTTTCGTGGGAGACACACTGGGGCCAACGTCCTGACTTTC,CASSLAFRGRHTGANVLTF,.,TRBJ2-6,.,TRBV7-8
TGCAGTGCTAGTTCGGGAACCAACAATCAGCCCCAGCATTTT,CSASSGTNNQPQHF,.,TRBJ1-5,.,TRBV20-1
TGTGCCAGCAGCTTGGCGGCCAGGGTGACCCGTGTGACAGAGACCCAGTACTTC,CASSLAARVTRVTETQYF,.,TRBJ2-5,.,TRBV5-8
TGTGCCACCAGCAGAGAGACAGCTAGTAATTCACCCCTCCACTTT,CATSRETASNSPLHF,.,TRBJ1-6,once,TRBV15
TGTGCCAGCAGCCAAGCGGGAGGGCGGTACAATGAGCAGTTCTTC,CASSQAGGRYNEQFF,TRBD2,TRBJ2-1,.,TRBV3-1/TRBV3-2
TGTGCCAGCAGCCCATTAGGGGATGGCTACACCTTC,CASSPLGDGYTF,.,TRBJ1-2,.,TRBV5-4
TGTGCCAGCAGCGCTGGCGATCGACCAGATCAGCCCCAGCATTTT,CASSAGDRPDQPQHF,.,TRBJ1-5,.,TRBV9
TGTGCCAGCAGCTTAAGGACCTCGACGAAGTTTTTGGGGGCCAACGTCCTGACTTTC,CASSLRTSTKFLGANVLTF,.,TRBJ2-6,once,TRBV11-2
TGTGCCAGCAGCTTAAGGGGGGGACAGACACTAGAGGATACGCAGTATTTT,CASSLRGGQTLEDTQYF,.,TRBJ2-3,.,TRBV11-2
TGTGCCAGCAGTTACGCGACACAAAAAGACAATGAGCAGTTCTTC,CASSYATQKDNEQFF,.,TRBJ2-1,.,TRBV6-6
TGCGCCAGCAACTTGGGACAGACCCAAGAGACCCAGTACTTC,CASNLGQTQETQYF,TRBD1,TRBJ2-5,.,TRBV5-1
TGCAGCGCGGGGGGCACTGAAGCTTTCTTT,CSAGGTEAFF,.,TRBJ1-1,.,TRBV29-1
TGTGCCAGCAGCTCCTTACTACACCAGAACACTGAAGCTTTCTTT,CASSSLLHQNTEAFF,.,TRBJ1-1,.,TRBV11-2
TGTGCCAGCAGCTTAGTCGGGCAGGGTGCCCACGAGCAGTACTTC,CASSLVGQGAHEQYF,.,TRBJ2-7,.,TRBV7-9
TGTGCCAGCAGATCTTGGAGTAATGGAGACAGGGGTTATGGCTACACCTTC,CASRSWSNGDRGYGYTF,TRBD1,TRBJ1-2,.,TRBV27
TGTGCCAGCAGTCCATCGGGGAGGAGCTCCTACGAGCAGTACTTC,CASSPSGRSSYEQYF,.,TRBJ2-7,.,TRBV6-5
TGTGCCAGCAGTGAAGTACCGGGGGATAATTCACCCCTCCACTTT,CASSEVPGDNSPLHF,.,TRBJ1-6,.,TRBV6-1
TGTGCCAGCAGTCCGCAGACAGGGTTGAGCGCTGAAGCTTTCTTT,CASSPQTGLSAEAFF,TRBD1,TRBJ1-1,.,TRBV2
TGTGCCAGCAGCTTAGCCCCGGCAGGTATCGACGAGCAGTACTTC,CASSLAPAGIDEQYF,.,TRBJ2-7,.,TRBV7-2
TGTGCCAGCAGCTCAATCGGGACTGAAGCTTTCTTT,CASSSIGTEAFF,.,TRBJ1-1,.,TRBV21-1
TGTGCCAGCAGCCCTACTAGCGGGAACCTTCAAGAGACCCAGTACTTC,CASSPTSGNLQETQYF,TRBD2,TRBJ2-5,.,TRBV9
TGTGCCAGCGGACAGGGATATGGCTACACCTTC,CASGQGYGYTF,TRBD1,TRBJ1-2,.,TRBV28
TGTGCCAGCAGCTTAAGTCGGGAAGATGAGCAGTTCTTC,CASSLSREDEQFF,.,TRBJ2-1,.,TRBV7-3
TGTGCCAGCAGTGAGAATTCGGCCAGGCACACTGAAGCTTTCTTT,CASSENSARHTEAFF,.,TRBJ1-1,.,TRBV25-1
TGTGCCAGCAGCGACAGGGCGGATCAGCCCCAGCATTTT,CASSDRADQPQHF,TRBD1,TRBJ1-5,.,TRBV7-9
TGTGCCAGCTCACCAGACCGCCAGGGGAAGGAGACCCAGTACTTC,CASSPDRQGKETQYF,.,TRBJ2-5,.,TRBV18
TGTGCCAGCAGGCTACCGGGGGGAGGTGCATCGAATTCACCCCTCCACTTT,CASRLPGGGASNSPLHF,.,TRBJ1-6,.,TRBV28
TGTGCCACCAGTCTCACTAGCACAGATACGCAGTATTTT,CATSLTSTDTQYF,.,TRBJ2-3,.,TRBV24-1
TGTGCCAGCAGTTCGGAGGGGGCGAGCCAAGAGACCCAGTACTTC,CASSSEGASQETQYF,.,TRBJ2-5,.,TRBV27
TGTGCCAGCAGTTACGGCGTACCCTGGGAGACCCAGTACTTC,CASSYGVPWETQYF,.,TRBJ2-5,.,TRBV6-5
TGTGCCAGCAGTTCTCAGTGGGGACAGGGGGGCCCAGATACGCAGTATTTT,CASSSQWGQGGPDTQYF,TRBD1,TRBJ2-3,.,TRBV7-9
TGTGCCAGCAGTCGGGACACTGAAGCTTTCTTT,CASSRDTEAFF,.,TRBJ1-1,.,TRBV6-5